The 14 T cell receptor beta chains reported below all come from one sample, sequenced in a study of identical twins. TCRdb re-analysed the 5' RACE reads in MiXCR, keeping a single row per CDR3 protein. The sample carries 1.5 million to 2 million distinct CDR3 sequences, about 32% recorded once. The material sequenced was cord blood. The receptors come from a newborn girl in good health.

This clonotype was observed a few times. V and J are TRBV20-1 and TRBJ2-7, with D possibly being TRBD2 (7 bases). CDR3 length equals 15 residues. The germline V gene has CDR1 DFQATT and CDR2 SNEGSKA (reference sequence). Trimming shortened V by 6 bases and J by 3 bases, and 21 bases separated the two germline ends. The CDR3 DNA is TGCAGTGCCCAGGGGTGGCGGGAGTCCCTCTACGAGCAGTACTTC. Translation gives CSAQGWRESLYEQYF.

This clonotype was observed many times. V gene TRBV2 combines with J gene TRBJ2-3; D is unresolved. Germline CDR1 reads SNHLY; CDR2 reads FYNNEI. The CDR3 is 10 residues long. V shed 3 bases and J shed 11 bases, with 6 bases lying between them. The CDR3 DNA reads TGTGCCAGCAGTGAGGCCCTGCAGTATTTT. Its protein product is CASSEALQYF.

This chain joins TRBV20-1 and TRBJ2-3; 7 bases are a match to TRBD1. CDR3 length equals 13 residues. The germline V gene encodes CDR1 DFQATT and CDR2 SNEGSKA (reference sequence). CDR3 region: CSQSDRGTDTQYF. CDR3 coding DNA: TGCAGCCAGTCAGACAGGGGCACAGATACGCAGTATTTT.

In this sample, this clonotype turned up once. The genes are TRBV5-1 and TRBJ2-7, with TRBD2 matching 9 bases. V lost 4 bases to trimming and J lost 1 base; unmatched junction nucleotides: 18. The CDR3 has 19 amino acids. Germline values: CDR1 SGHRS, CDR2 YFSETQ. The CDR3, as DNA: TGCGCCAGCAGCCCCTCGAGCCCCACTAGCGGGTGGCCTTCCTACGAGCAGTACTTC. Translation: CASSPSSPTSGWPSYEQYF.

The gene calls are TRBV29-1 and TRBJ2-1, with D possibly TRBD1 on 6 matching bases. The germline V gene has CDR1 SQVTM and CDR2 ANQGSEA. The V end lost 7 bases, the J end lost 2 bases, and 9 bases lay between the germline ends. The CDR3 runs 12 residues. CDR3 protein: CSDRDTYNEQFF. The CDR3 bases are TGCAGCGACCGGGACACCTACAATGAGCAGTTCTTC.

CDR3 bases: TGTGCCAGCAGCACAAAAACCGGGACAGGTCCGGTCGGGCAGTACTTC. This sequence encodes CASSTKTGTGPVGQYF. The genes are TRBV9 and TRBJ2-5, with 8 bases fitting TRBD1. Germline CDR1 SGDLS, CDR2 YYNGEE. V was pared by 4 bases and J by 11 bases, with 19 bases of the junction left unmatched. This CDR3 spans 16 amino acids.

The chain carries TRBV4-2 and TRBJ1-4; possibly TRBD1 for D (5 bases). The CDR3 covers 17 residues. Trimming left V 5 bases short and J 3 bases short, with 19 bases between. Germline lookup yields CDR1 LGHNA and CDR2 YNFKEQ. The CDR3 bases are TGTGCCAGCAGCTCAAAATCACCAACAGGATCTAATGAAAAACTGTTTTTT. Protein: CASSSKSPTGSNEKLFF.

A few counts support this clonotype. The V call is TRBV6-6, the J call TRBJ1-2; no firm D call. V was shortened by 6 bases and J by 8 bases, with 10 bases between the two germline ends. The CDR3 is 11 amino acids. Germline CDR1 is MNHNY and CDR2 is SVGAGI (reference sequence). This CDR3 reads CASRLTGGYTF. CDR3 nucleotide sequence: TGTGCCAGCAGGCTTACGGGGGGCTACACCTTC.

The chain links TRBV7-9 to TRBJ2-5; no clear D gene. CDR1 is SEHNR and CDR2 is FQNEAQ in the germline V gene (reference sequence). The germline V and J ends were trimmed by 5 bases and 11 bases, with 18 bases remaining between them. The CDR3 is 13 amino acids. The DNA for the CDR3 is TGTGCCAGCAGCCCCAGAAACGACAATGAGCAGTACTTC. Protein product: CASSPRNDNEQYF.

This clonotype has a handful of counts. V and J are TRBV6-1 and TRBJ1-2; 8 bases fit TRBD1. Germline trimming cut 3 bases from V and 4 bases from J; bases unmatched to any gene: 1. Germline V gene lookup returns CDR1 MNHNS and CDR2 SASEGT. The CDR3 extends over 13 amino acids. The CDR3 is CASSDRGPYGYTF. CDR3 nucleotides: TGTGCCAGCAGTGACAGGGGGCCCTATGGCTACACCTTC.

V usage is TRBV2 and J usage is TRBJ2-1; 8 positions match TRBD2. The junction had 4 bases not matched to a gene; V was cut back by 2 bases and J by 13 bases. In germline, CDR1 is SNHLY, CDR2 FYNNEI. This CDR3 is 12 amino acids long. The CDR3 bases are TGTGCCAGCAGTGAAAACGGGGGGGGTCAGTTCTTC. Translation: CASSENGGGQFF.

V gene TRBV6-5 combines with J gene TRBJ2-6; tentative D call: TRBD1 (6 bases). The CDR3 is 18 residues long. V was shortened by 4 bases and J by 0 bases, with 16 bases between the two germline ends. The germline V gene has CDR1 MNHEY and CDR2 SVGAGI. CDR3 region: CASSCLDRRLSGANVLTF. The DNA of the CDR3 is TGTGCCAGCAGTTGCCTAGACAGGCGCCTCTCTGGGGCCAACGTCCTGACTTTC.

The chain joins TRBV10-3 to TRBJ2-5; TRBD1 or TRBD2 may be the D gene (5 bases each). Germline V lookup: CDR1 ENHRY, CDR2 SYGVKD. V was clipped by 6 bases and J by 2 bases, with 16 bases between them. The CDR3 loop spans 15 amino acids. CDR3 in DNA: TGTGCCATCAGCGAGGCCCTGGGACCGCAAGAGACCCAGTACTTC. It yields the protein CAISEALGPQETQYF.

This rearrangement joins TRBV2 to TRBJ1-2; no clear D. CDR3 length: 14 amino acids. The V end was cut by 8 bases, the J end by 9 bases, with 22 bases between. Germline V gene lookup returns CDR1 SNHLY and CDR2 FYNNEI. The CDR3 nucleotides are TGTGCCAGCCAGATCCGGACTGCCGACTCCAGCTACACCTTC. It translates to CASQIRTADSSYTF.